Ten or more counts support the clone carrying this T cell receptor beta chain. Its matching antigen is unknown. The PBMCs were taken from roughly 9.3 ml of fresh peripheral blood. Deletions cut 1 base from V and 5 bases from J, with 3 bases between. This CDR3 region has 12 residues. From germline, CDR1 is SEHNR and CDR2 FQNEAQ (reference sequence). This record comes from a study of T cells in Graves' hyperthyroidism and ophthalmopathy. The study's findings and limits: Within blood appeared most thyroid clonotypes that had expanded above 0.001.

RNA transcripts were the template for amplifying TCR beta CDR3 regions. First-round RT-PCR with HTBI primers amplified the TCR CDR3 region. TCRdb reprocessed the multiplex PCR reads with MiXCR, giving one entry per CDR3 protein. The table includes about 420,000 distinct CDR3 sequences, around 14% detected once. The J gene is TRBJ1-5, the V gene TRBV7-9; D gene uncertain. The material sequenced was blood. This receptor was identified in a woman aged 18-29 years with Graves' hyperthyroidism. CDR3 amino acids: CASSLVDQPQHF. DNA of the CDR3: TGTGCCAGCAGCTTAGTCGATCAGCCCCAGCATTTT.